This TCR beta chain was retrieved from a study of CD8+CD57+ T cells in acquired aplastic anemia. Whole-study context: Sorted CD4+ plus CD8+ cells gave DNA averaging roughly 2.9 ug. An average of roughly 10 million reads for CD4+ cells was obtained from healthy donors.

TCR beta VDJ and CDR3 profiling used genomic DNA as template. TCRdb re-analysed the reads in MiXCR, keeping a single row per CDR3 protein. The table lists 180,000 or so distinct CDR3 sequences, 40% to 50% of them singletons. In germline, CDR1 is SGHTA, CDR2 FQGNSA. CDR3 length equals 12 residues. In regard to this clonotype: This clone may be a read error of a much larger clone one base away.

The source is a human donor in good health. The gene calls are TRBV7-2 and TRBJ2-7; D is ambiguous. The sequenced sample consisted of sorted CD4+, CD8+, or CD8+CD57+ T cells (not recorded which) from PBMCs. The CDR3 DNA sequence: TGTGCCAGCAGTGAACTCCAATACGAGCGGTACTTC. This codes for CASSELQYERYF.